This is a list of T cell receptor beta chains from one sample in a study of human T cells and chemical hapten exposure. TCRdb reprocessed the RACE reads with MiXCR, giving one entry per CDR3 protein. The sample carries 85,000 or so distinct CDR3 sequences, roughly 10% recorded once. The source material was whole blood, sampled in connection with sensitization to the hapten diphenylcyclopropenone (DPC). The receptors originated from a woman in her fifties or sixties with alopecia areata. Some clones in this sample may be carry-over from other donors' samples. Both conserved end residues are part of each CDR3. Fields, in order: J gene, clone size, V gene, D gene, CDR3 protein, CDR3 DNA. D genes are given only for firm matches. Size is stated for part of the rows, as once, few or many counts, or as a class when the clone is expanded.

>TRBJ1-4|many|TRBV7-9|-
CASSLSAFSTVANEKLFF
TGTGCCAGCAGCTTATCTGCTTTTTCTACAGTGGCTAATGAAAAACTGTTTTTT
>TRBJ2-1|many|TRBV4-2|TRBD1
CASSQDLKGQDEQFF
TGTGCCAGCAGCCAAGATCTTAAGGGACAGGATGAGCAGTTCTTC
>TRBJ2-3|few|TRBV6-2/TRBV6-3|-
CASGRPMAMGTDTQYF
TGTGCCAGCGGCCGTCCCATGGCCATGGGGACAGATACGCAGTATTTT
>TRBJ1-2|few|TRBV7-2|-
CASSQRDYGYTF
TGTGCCAGCAGCCAACGTGACTATGGCTACACCTTC
>TRBJ2-1|-|TRBV30|-
CAWAGTPNEQFF
TGTGCCTGGGCCGGGACGCCTAATGAGCAGTTCTTC
>TRBJ2-1|many|TRBV4-1|-
CASSQDLTFGGNEQFF
TGCGCCAGCAGCCAAGATCTAACGTTTGGGGGGAATGAGCAGTTCTTC
>TRBJ2-3|few|TRBV7-2|TRBD1
CASSLRQGASSRADTQYF
TGTGCCAGCAGCCTGAGACAGGGGGCGTCCAGCAGGGCAGATACGCAGTATTTT
>TRBJ2-7|-|TRBV6-6|-
CASRESVRNEQYF
TGTGCCAGCAGAGAGTCAGTGAGAAACGAGCAGTACTTC
>TRBJ2-1|-|TRBV18|-
CASSPKGKSSYNEQFF
TGTGCCAGCTCACCCAAGGGTAAGAGCTCCTACAATGAGCAGTTCTTC
>TRBJ1-1|-|TRBV28|-
CASSLRASWDTEAFF
TGTGCCAGCAGTCTCCGGGCCTCCTGGGACACTGAAGCTTTCTTT
>TRBJ1-6|few|TRBV28|TRBD1
CASSSQGGSPLHF
TGTGCCAGCAGTTCCCAGGGGGGTTCACCCCTCCACTTT
>TRBJ2-5|-|TRBV5-1|-
CASSANQETQYF
TGCGCCAGCAGCGCCAACCAAGAGACCCAGTACTTC
>TRBJ2-7|many|TRBV7-8|-
CASSFIGSSYEQYF
TGTGCCAGCAGCTTCATCGGAAGCTCCTACGAGCAGTACTTC
>TRBJ1-1|few|TRBV9|TRBD1
CASSIGQGTTEAFF
TGTGCCAGCAGCATAGGACAGGGAACCACTGAAGCTTTCTTT
>TRBJ1-3|-|TRBV4-1|-
CASSQDSGSGNTIYF
TGCGCCAGCAGCCAAGATTCAGGGTCTGGAAACACCATATATTTT
>TRBJ2-7|many|TRBV5-5|TRBD1
CASSLGQGVYEQYF
TGTGCCAGCAGCTTGGGCCAGGGGGTCTACGAGCAGTACTTC
>TRBJ2-3|many|TRBV20-1|-
CSAKPNRGGRSDTQYF
TGCAGTGCCAAACCCAATCGTGGGGGGCGGTCAGATACGCAGTATTTT
>TRBJ1-2|few|TRBV5-6|TRBD1
CASSRAPDRADYGYTF
TGTGCCAGCAGCCGGGCCCCGGACAGGGCGGACTATGGCTACACCTTC
>TRBJ2-5|few|TRBV19|TRBD1
CASSNSWTGGARETQYF
TGTGCCAGTAGTAACTCGTGGACAGGGGGCGCGAGGGAGACCCAGTACTTC
>TRBJ2-1|-|TRBV27|TRBD2
CASRKLAGGRNEQFF
TGTGCCAGCAGGAAACTAGCGGGAGGGCGAAATGAGCAGTTCTTC
>TRBJ2-7|few|TRBV19|TRBD1
CASSTSGGLGSYEQYF
TGTGCCAGTAGTACCTCAGGGGGCCTGGGCTCCTACGAGCAGTACTTC
>TRBJ2-7|few|TRBV23-1|TRBD1
CASSQSKSEDRAYEQYF
TGCGCCAGCAGTCAATCGAAGTCCGAGGACAGGGCCTACGAGCAGTACTTC
>TRBJ2-2|-|TRBV12-3/TRBV12-4|-
CASSQTLMGELFF
TGTGCCAGCAGTCAAACCCTGATGGGGGAGCTGTTTTTT
>TRBJ2-2|few|TRBV27|-
CASARTGTGELFF
TGTGCCAGCGCTAGGACCGGCACCGGGGAGCTGTTTTTT
>TRBJ2-7|few|TRBV28|-
CASSLWGKQYF
TGTGCCAGCAGTTTATGGGGAAAGCAGTACTTC
>TRBJ1-5|many|TRBV7-8|-
CASSTDGNQPQHF
TGTGCCAGCAGCACAGACGGGAATCAGCCCCAGCATTTT
>TRBJ2-7|-|TRBV18|-
CASSPPSRAGSYEQYF
TGTGCCAGCTCACCACCTTCCCGGGCCGGGTCCTACGAGCAGTACTTC
>TRBJ1-4|many|TRBV9|-
CASRKSGAANEKLFF
TGTGCCAGCAGAAAGTCAGGGGCAGCTAATGAAAAACTGTTTTTT
>TRBJ2-6|many|TRBV18|-
CASSPQSGGSGANVLTF
TGTGCCAGCTCACCGCAATCCGGGGGCTCTGGGGCCAACGTCCTGACTTTC
>TRBJ2-3|few|TRBV3-1|-
CASSQGTSTDTQYF
TGTGCCAGCAGCCAAGGGACTAGCACAGATACGCAGTATTTT
>TRBJ2-2|-|TRBV20-1|TRBD1
CSARDAGQGDTGELFF
TGCAGTGCTAGAGATGCGGGACAGGGAGACACCGGGGAGCTGTTTTTT
>TRBJ2-3|-|TRBV6-1|-
CASSEVRADTQYF
TGTGCCAGCAGTGAAGTACGAGCAGATACGCAGTATTTT
>TRBJ2-7|-|TRBV7-6|TRBD1
CTSSSRQGMDEQYF
TGTACCAGCAGTTCAAGACAGGGAATGGACGAGCAGTACTTC
>TRBJ1-2|many|TRBV7-8|-
CASSLPPYGYTF
TGTGCCAGCAGCCTACCTCCATATGGCTACACCTTC
>TRBJ2-5|-|TRBV7-2|-
CASSLMIQETQYF
TGTGCCAGCAGCTTAATGATTCAAGAGACCCAGTACTTC
>TRBJ2-1|many|TRBV7-2|TRBD2
CASRGTSGAYNEQFF
TGTGCCAGCAGGGGGACTAGCGGGGCCTACAATGAGCAGTTCTTC
>TRBJ2-7|many|TRBV5-1|TRBD2
CASSPRTSGSEEQYF
TGCGCCAGCAGCCCAAGGACTAGCGGGAGTGAGGAGCAGTACTTC
>TRBJ2-7|few|TRBV6-6|-
CASSYGHQYEQYF
TGTGCCAGCAGCTACGGGCACCAATACGAGCAGTACTTC
>TRBJ2-7|few|TRBV4-1|TRBD2
CASSPGPGGNYEQYF
TGCGCCAGCAGCCCAGGTCCGGGAGGGAACTACGAGCAGTACTTC
>TRBJ1-1|few|TRBV12-3/TRBV12-4|-
CASSLSGALTEAFF
TGTGCCAGCAGTTTATCTGGGGCTCTCACTGAAGCTTTCTTT
>TRBJ1-5|-|TRBV11-2|-
CASSLVPGRGGQPQHF
TGTGCCAGCAGCTTAGTGCCGGGACGCGGGGGACAGCCCCAGCATTTT
>TRBJ2-4|many|TRBV3-1|TRBD2
CASSHGLAVLAKNIQYF
TGTGCCAGCAGTCATGGACTAGCGGTATTAGCCAAAAACATTCAGTACTTC
>TRBJ1-5|few|TRBV2|TRBD1
CASSLDRVEPQHF
TGTGCCAGCAGCCTAGACAGGGTAGAGCCCCAGCATTTT
>TRBJ2-3|few|TRBV29-1|-
CSVDGRAGGRTQYF
TGCAGCGTAGATGGAAGGGCCGGAGGCCGTACGCAGTATTTT
>TRBJ1-1|many|TRBV4-2|-
CASSQDGAFTEAFF
TGTGCCAGCAGCCAAGATGGGGCTTTCACTGAAGCTTTCTTT
>TRBJ1-4|few|TRBV5-1|-
CASSTGTEVPNEKLFF
TGCGCCAGCAGCACCGGGACTGAGGTTCCTAATGAAAAACTGTTTTTT
>TRBJ1-1|few|TRBV4-1|-
CASSQEVFPQNTEAFF
TGCGCCAGCAGCCAAGAGGTTTTCCCCCAGAACACTGAAGCTTTCTTT
>TRBJ2-5|many|TRBV29-1|-
CSVDSYGETQYF
TGCAGCGTTGACAGCTACGGAGAGACCCAGTACTTC
>TRBJ2-2|-|TRBV3-1|-
CAGQSGAGELFF
TGTGCCGGGCAGTCAGGGGCCGGGGAGCTGTTTTTT
>TRBJ2-7|-|TRBV6-1|-
CASSDRGAGGHEQYF
TGTGCCAGCAGTGATCGGGGGGCTGGCGGGCACGAGCAGTACTTC
>TRBJ2-7|few|TRBV7-9|TRBD2
CATPRGSSGRAAPLYEQYF
TGTGCCACCCCGAGGGGTAGTAGCGGGAGAGCCGCGCCCCTTTACGAGCAGTACTTC
>TRBJ2-4|-|TRBV20-1|-
CSASSGPGTNIQYF
TGCAGTGCTAGCTCCGGACCTGGGACGAACATTCAGTACTTC
>TRBJ2-6|-|TRBV6-2/TRBV6-3|-
CASSYLLTGSSGANVLTF
TGTGCCAGCAGTTACCTCCTGACAGGCAGCTCTGGGGCCAACGTCCTGACTTTC